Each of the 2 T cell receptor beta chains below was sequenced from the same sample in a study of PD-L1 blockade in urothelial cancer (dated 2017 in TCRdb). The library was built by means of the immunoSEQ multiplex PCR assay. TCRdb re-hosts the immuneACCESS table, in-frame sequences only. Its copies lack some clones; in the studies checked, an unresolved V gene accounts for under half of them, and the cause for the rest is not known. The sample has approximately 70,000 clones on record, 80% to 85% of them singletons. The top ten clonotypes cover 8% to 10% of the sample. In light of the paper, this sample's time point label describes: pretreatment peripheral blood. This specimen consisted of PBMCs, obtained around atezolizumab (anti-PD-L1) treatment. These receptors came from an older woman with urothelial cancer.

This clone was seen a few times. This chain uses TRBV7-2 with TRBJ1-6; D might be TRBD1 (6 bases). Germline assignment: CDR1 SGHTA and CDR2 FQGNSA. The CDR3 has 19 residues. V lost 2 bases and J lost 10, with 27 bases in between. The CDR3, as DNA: TGTGCCAGCAGCTTACATAACAGGGAATTCCCCGGTTCGGAGTCACCCCTCCACTTT. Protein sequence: CASSLHNREFPGSESPLHF. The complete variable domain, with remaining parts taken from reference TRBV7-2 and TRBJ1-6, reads GAGVSQSPSNKVTEKGKDVELRCDPISGHTALYWYRQSLGQGLEFLIYFQGNSAPDKSGLPSDRFSAERTGGSVSTLTIQRTQQEDSAVYLCASSLHNREFPGSESPLHFGNGTRLTVT.

The CDR3 region has the DNA TGCGCCAGCAGCTGGACAGGGGCGGGCACCGGGGAGCTGTTTTTT. It is translated as CASSWTGAGTGELFF. The J gene is TRBJ2-2, the V gene TRBV5-1; 9 bases match TRBD1. The CDR3 extends over 15 amino acids. The germline V gene encodes CDR1 SGHRS and CDR2 YFSETQ. With V trimmed by 3 bases and J by 4 bases, 4 bases remained unmatched.